This T cell receptor (beta chain) comes out of a study of T cells after yellow fever vaccination. V was pared by 4 bases and J by 6 bases, with 4 bases of the junction left unmatched. Germline CDR1 SGHRS, CDR2 YFSETQ. The CDR3 is 14 amino acids. MiXCR, run by TCRdb on the 5' RACE reads, gives a single entry per CDR3 protein. The data contain about 510,000 distinct CDR3 sequences, just over 20% of them singletons. This clonotype showed up just a few times. The TCR comes from a young man who received the YFV17D yellow fever vaccine. The V gene is TRBV5-1, the J gene TRBJ2-2; 9 bases line up with TRBD1. The sequenced sample was PBMCs, obtained more than 20 days after the first yellow fever vaccination. This CDR3 reads CASSKQGASGELFF. In DNA, the CDR3 is TGCGCCAGCAGCAAACAGGGGGCGTCCGGGGAGCTGTTTTTT.